The 8 T cell receptor beta chains in this list originate from one sample, sequenced in a study of T cell changes during pregnancy in multiple sclerosis. Some clones are missing from TCRdb's copy, which holds only in-frame ones; the method was immunoSEQ multiplex PCR. The sample lists about 40,000 clones; roughly 91% were seen once. The specimen was CD4+ T cells from peripheral blood mononuclear cells, collected in the third trimester of pregnancy. The source is a female donor with multiple sclerosis, enrolled in a pregnancy study.

This chain connects TRBV7-8 to TRBJ2-7, with D possibly TRBD1 on 5 matching bases. Between the trimmed V and J ends, which lost 5 bases and 0 bases, there was a span of 14 bases. The CDR3 contains 15 residues. Looked up from germline, CDR1 is SGHVS and CDR2 is FQNEAQ. CDR3 nucleotide sequence: TGTGCCAGCAGCCTAGAGGACACCCCCTCCTACGAGCAGTACTTC. Its protein is CASSLEDTPSYEQYF.

This rearrangement joins TRBV5-1 to TRBJ1-1; a weak D match, TRBD1 (6 bases). CDR3 size: 17 residues. V shed 0 bases and J shed 7 bases, with 22 bases lying between them. CDR1 and CDR2 (germline): SGHRS, YFSETQ. The CDR3 sequence: CASSLGMGAGLYNEAFF. As DNA, the CDR3 is TGCGCCAGCAGCTTGGGAATGGGGGCCGGCTTGTACAATGAAGCTTTCTTT.

The chain joins TRBV27 to TRBJ2-1; the D gene is possibly TRBD2 (5 bases). From germline, CDR1 is MNHEY and CDR2 SMNVEV (reference sequence). The V end was cut by 6 bases, the J end by 5 bases, with 11 bases between. The CDR3 runs 13 residues. CDR3 residues: CASSPRRNNEQFF. The DNA for the CDR3 is TGTGCCAGCAGCCCGCGGAGGAACAATGAGCAGTTCTTC.

In its sample, this clone was seen once. This chain connects TRBV13 to TRBJ2-1; tentative D call: TRBD2 (5 bases). V was clipped by 4 bases and J by 3 bases, with 19 bases between them. CDR1 is PRHDT and CDR2 is FYEKMQ in the germline V gene (reference sequence). CDR3 size: 17 residues. The CDR3 nucleotides are TGTGCCAGCAGCTGGCCCCTAGAGGGAGCCCGCTACAATGAGCAGTTCTTC. As protein: CASSWPLEGARYNEQFF. The whole variable domain, remainder taken from reference TRBV13 and TRBJ2-1, is AAGVIQSPRHLIKEKRETATLKCYPIPRHDTVYWYQQGPGQDPQFLISFYEKMQSDKGSIPDRFSAQQFSDYHSELNMSSLELGDSALYFCASSWPLEGARYNEQFFGPGTRLTVL.

The chain has TRBV2 and TRBJ1-4; 7 bases agree with TRBD1. V dropped 6 bases and J dropped 6; count of bases not matched to a gene: 4. The CDR3 is 13 residues long. CDR1 is SNHLY and CDR2 is FYNNEI in the germline V gene. The CDR3 protein is CASRIGTDEKLFF. DNA of the CDR3: TGTGCCAGCAGGATTGGGACAGATGAAAAACTGTTTTTT.

The chain recombines TRBV27 with TRBJ2-1, with 9 positions matching TRBD2. Germline CDR1 reads MNHEY; CDR2 reads SMNVEV (reference sequence). V shed 10 bases, J shed 5 bases, and the junction held 12 bases outside the gene matches. The length of the CDR3 is 15 residues. CDR3 loop: CAIRSAGGPHNEQFF. CDR3 sequence (DNA): TGTGCCATCCGTTCAGCGGGGGGCCCCCACAATGAGCAGTTCTTC.

This clone was picked up a small number of times. The CDR3: CASLRGAAEAFF. CDR3 DNA: TGTGCCAGCTTGCGGGGGGCGGCTGAAGCTTTCTTT. The genes are TRBV6-1 and TRBJ1-1; perhaps TRBD1 as D (6 bases). Germline V lookup: CDR1 MNHNS, CDR2 SASEGT. V lost 8 bases and J 6 bases, leaving 13 bases between the germline ends. The CDR3 is 12 residues long.

CDR3 bases: TGTGCCAGCAGTGAAGGGACAGGGGTAGGGCATTTT. It translates to CASSEGTGVGHF. This chain links TRBV6-1 with TRBJ1-5; 9 bases are a match to TRBD1. The length of the CDR3 is 12 residues. The V segment lost 1 base and the J segment 15 bases; nucleotides outside the gene matches: 4. CDR1 and CDR2 from the germline V gene are MNHNS and SASEGT.